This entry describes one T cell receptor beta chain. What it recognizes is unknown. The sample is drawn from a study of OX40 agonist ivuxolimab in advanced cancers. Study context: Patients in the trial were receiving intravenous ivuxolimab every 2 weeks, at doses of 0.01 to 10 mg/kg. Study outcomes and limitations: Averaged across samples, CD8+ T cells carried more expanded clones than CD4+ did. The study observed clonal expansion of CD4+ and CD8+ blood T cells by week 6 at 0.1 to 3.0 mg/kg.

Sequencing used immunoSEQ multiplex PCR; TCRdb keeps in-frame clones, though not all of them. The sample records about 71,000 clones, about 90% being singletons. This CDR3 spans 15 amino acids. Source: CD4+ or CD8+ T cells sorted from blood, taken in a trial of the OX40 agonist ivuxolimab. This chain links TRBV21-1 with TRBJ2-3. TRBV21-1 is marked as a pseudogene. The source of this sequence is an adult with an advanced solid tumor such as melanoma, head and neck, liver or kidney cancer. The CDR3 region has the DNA TGTGCCAGCAGCAAAATCGGTAGGAGCACAGATACGCAGTATTTT. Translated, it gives CASSKIGRSTDTQYF.